One and the same sample provided the 18 T cell receptor beta chains below, sequenced in a study of cytomegalovirus exposure and HLA in healthy donors. Sequenced by immunoSEQ multiplex PCR; TCRdb stores in-frame clones only, minus some. The profile shows 330,000 or so clones, just over 85% of them singletons. Input material: PBMCs. The receptors derive from a woman aged 18-30 years in good health and CMV-seronegative.

The J gene is TRBJ1-3, the V gene TRBV27; no clear D. Trimming took off 4 bases at V and 1 base at J, with 8 bases between the two ends. Germline lookup yields CDR1 MNHEY and CDR2 SMNVEV (reference sequence). CDR3 length equals 14 residues. The CDR3 nucleotides are TGTGCCAGCAGTTCCCGCGGGTCTGGAAACACCATATATTTT. Protein product: CASSSRGSGNTIYF.

The V and J genes are TRBV27 and TRBJ2-7; 13 bases align to TRBD2. Germline V CDR1 and CDR2: MNHEY, SMNVEV (reference sequence). With V trimmed by 5 bases and J by 3 bases, 4 bases remained unmatched. The CDR3 has 15 amino acids. The CDR3 here is CASSTGTSGNYEQYF. DNA of the CDR3: TGTGCCAGCAGTACCGGGACTAGCGGGAACTACGAGCAGTACTTC.

The V call is TRBV4-3, the J call TRBJ1-2; tentatively, D is TRBD1 (6 bases). Per the germline V gene, CDR1 is LGHNA and CDR2 is YSLEER. The V end was cut by 0 bases, the J end by 1 base, with 9 bases between. This CDR3 comprises 15 residues. CDR3 in DNA: TGCGCCAGCAGCCAAGAGCAGGGGAGTAACTATGGCTACACCTTC. It codes for CASSQEQGSNYGYTF.

The chain is built from TRBV21-1 and TRBJ1-1; the D call of TRBD1 is as the table states it, not checked on the DNA. TRBV21-1 is tagged as a pseudogene. The CDR3 is made up of 15 amino acids. This CDR3 is CASSKEKGRGTEAFF. The CDR3 nucleotides read TGTGCCAGCAGCAAAGAAAAGGGGCGTGGCACTGAAGCTTTCTTT.

The chain employs TRBV15 and TRBJ1-4; 7 nucleotides align to TRBD1. V lost 5 bases to trimming and J lost 10 bases; unmatched junction nucleotides: 19. The germline CDR1 and CDR2 sequences are LNHNV and YYDKDF (reference sequence). The CDR3 extends over 17 amino acids. The CDR3 loop is CATSGGDSHTPFGKLFF. The CDR3 region has the DNA TGTGCCACCAGCGGCGGGGACAGTCATACCCCCTTCGGAAAACTGTTTTTT.

A single count supports this clone. The chain links TRBV10-1 to TRBJ1-5; 12 bases map to TRBD1. This CDR3 has 22 amino acids. CDR1 and CDR2 (germline): WNHNN, SYGVQD (reference sequence). The junction had 17 bases not matched to a gene; V was cut back by 2 bases and J by 0 bases. CDR3 sequence (DNA): TGCGCCAGCAGTGAGACGATTTATTCCGGGACAGGGGGCGTTAATAGCAATCAGCCCCAGCATTTT. This codes for CASSETIYSGTGGVNSNQPQHF.

The J gene is TRBJ2-5, the V gene TRBV4-3, with no clear D. CDR1 and CDR2 from the germline V gene are LGHNA and YSLEER. Trimming pared 2 bases from V and 6 bases from J, leaving 10 bases between. The CDR3 spans 13 residues. The CDR3, as DNA: TGCGCCAGCAGCCAACTAGTCTCCAAGACCCAGTACTTC. Translation gives CASSQLVSKTQYF.

J is TRBJ2-5 and V is TRBV5-6, with TRBD2 matching 14 bases. Trimming at V came to 4 bases and at J to 5 bases, leaving 10 bases not matched to a gene. The CDR3 totals 17 residues. The V gene's germline CDR1 is SGHDT and CDR2 YYEEEE. The CDR3 protein is CASSRTGTSGSGETQYF. As DNA, the CDR3 is TGTGCCAGCAGCCGGACCGGGACTAGCGGGAGCGGGGAGACCCAGTACTTC.

The chain has TRBV29-1 and TRBJ2-2; 9 bases are a match to TRBD2. Germline CDR1 and CDR2: SQVTM and ANQGSEA. After removal of 4 bases from V and 0 bases from J, the junction contained 6 bases not matched to a gene. The CDR3 sequence is 16 residues long. CDR3 amino acids: CSVAMLAGPNTGELFF. In nucleotides, the CDR3 is TGCAGCGTTGCAATGCTAGCGGGGCCGAACACCGGGGAGCTGTTTTTT.

This clone was observed a single time. Other DNA sequences of this sample code for an identical CDR3. This rearrangement joins TRBV5-1 to TRBJ2-7; the D is unclear. The germline V and J ends were trimmed by 5 bases and 2 bases, with 5 bases remaining between them. CDR3 size: 11 residues. CDR1 and CDR2 (germline): SGHRS, YFSETQ. CDR3 in DNA: TGCGCCAGCAGTTCTACCTACGAGCAGTACTTC. This translates into CASSSTYEQYF.

This chain joins TRBV27 and TRBJ1-4, with 7 bases identical to TRBD1. CDR1 is MNHEY, CDR2 SMNVEV, per germline (reference sequence). This CDR3 spans 14 amino acids. The V gene end was trimmed by 5 bases and the J gene end by 5 bases; junction bases not matched to a gene: 5. This CDR3 reads CASSPQTGNEKLFF. CDR3 sequence (DNA): TGTGCCAGCAGTCCCCAGACAGGGAATGAAAAACTGTTTTTT.

This clone was picked up a small number of times. The rearrangement links TRBV28 to TRBJ2-7; possible D gene TRBD2, 6 bases. Germline CDR1 reads MDHEN; CDR2 reads SYDVKM. V was trimmed by 3 bases and J by 6 bases, leaving 9 bases between them. This CDR3 contains 12 residues. CDR3 in DNA: TGTGCCAGCAGTTTTGGAGGGCGCGAGCAGTACTTC. Translation gives CASSFGGREQYF.

The chain combines TRBV5-1 with TRBJ1-2, with D hard to call. The CDR3 is 15 residues long. The germline V gene has CDR1 SGHRS and CDR2 YFSETQ. V lost 3 bases to trimming and J lost 6 bases, with 18 bases between them. CDR3 DNA: TGCGCCAGCAGCTCGTCGACACCCCGGATCGATGGCTACACCTTC. Encoded protein: CASSSSTPRIDGYTF.

The V gene is TRBV6-4, the J gene TRBJ2-1; 9 nucleotides agree with TRBD2. The V segment lost 7 bases and the J segment 0 bases; nucleotides outside the gene matches: 10. Germline V lookup: CDR1 MRHNA, CDR2 SNTAGT. The CDR3 has 17 residues. In DNA form, the CDR3 reads TGTGCCAGCAACCTAACTAGCGGGCAGAGCTCCTACAATGAGCAGTTCTTC. Amino acid sequence: CASNLTSGQSSYNEQFF.

This clone was counted once. The rearrangement links TRBV27 to TRBJ1-2; 9 bases fit TRBD1. The CDR3 contains 17 residues. After removal of 6 bases from V and 4 bases from J, the junction contained 15 bases not matched to a gene. Looked up from germline, CDR1 is MNHEY and CDR2 is SMNVEV (reference sequence). The CDR3 region is CASSQPNAGTGIYGYTF. The CDR3 region has the DNA TGTGCCAGCAGCCAGCCTAACGCCGGGACAGGGATCTATGGCTACACCTTC.

The chain uses TRBV18 and TRBJ1-2, with TRBD1 as a possible D gene (5 bases). Germline-derived CDR1 and CDR2 are KGHSH and LQKENI. V was pared by 2 bases and J by 4 bases, with 17 bases between. The CDR3 spans 16 residues. Here the CDR3 DNA reads TGTGCCAGCTCACCAGCTCGTGGGGCGTCTATCTATGGCTACACCTTC. Amino acids: CASSPARGASIYGYTF.

This clone was seen once. The J gene is TRBJ2-7, the V gene TRBV5-1; 10 nucleotides match TRBD1. From germline, CDR1 is SGHRS and CDR2 YFSETQ. V lost 3 bases to trimming and J lost 1 base; unmatched junction nucleotides: 1. This CDR3 spans 14 amino acids. This CDR3 is CASSSGQGSYEQYF. The CDR3 coding sequence is TGCGCCAGCAGCTCGGGACAGGGGTCCTACGAGCAGTACTTC.

The chain combines TRBV5-4 with TRBJ2-1; TRBD2 is a possible D gene (6 bases). The CDR3 extends over 14 amino acids. The V end was cut by 3 bases, the J end by 5 bases, with 12 bases between. CDR1 is SGHNT and CDR2 is YYREEE in the germline V gene (reference sequence). CDR3 in DNA: TGTGCCAGCAGCTGGGGGACTGGTGACAATGAGCAGTTCTTC. This encodes CASSWGTGDNEQFF.